This T cell receptor (beta chain) stems from a study of blood T cell repertoires in COVID-19. Study in general: Spain, Italy and the United States supplied samples that represented acute and convalescent COVID-19. Sample material is recorded as cDNA or gDNA derived from T cells, B-cell-depleted T cells, or PBMCs.

Original processing methods: From reference gene primer amplification, estimates of nucleated cell counts were derived. Clones were read by immunoSEQ multiplex PCR, and TCRdb kept only the in-frame ones, dropping some. V and J calls and clone size come straight from that table; D and trimming were deduced from the DNA. The sample includes fewer than 70,000 clones, about 88% of them seen just once. This clone was found once. CDR1 and CDR2 from the germline V gene are LGHDT and YNNKEL (reference sequence). The CDR3 consists of 16 residues. Trimming stripped 2 bases from V and 1 base from J, with 14 bases between.

The sample taken for sequencing was peripheral blood. The sequence was obtained from a human donor in a cohort sampled during active COVID-19. The rearrangement uses TRBV3-1 (or the pseudogene TRBV3-2) and TRBJ2-5, with TRBD2 as a possible D gene (5 bases). DNA for the CDR3: TGTGCCAGCAGCCAACCCGGACTCCTGTTCCAAGAGACCCAGTACTTC. Translating it yields CASSQPGLLFQETQYF.